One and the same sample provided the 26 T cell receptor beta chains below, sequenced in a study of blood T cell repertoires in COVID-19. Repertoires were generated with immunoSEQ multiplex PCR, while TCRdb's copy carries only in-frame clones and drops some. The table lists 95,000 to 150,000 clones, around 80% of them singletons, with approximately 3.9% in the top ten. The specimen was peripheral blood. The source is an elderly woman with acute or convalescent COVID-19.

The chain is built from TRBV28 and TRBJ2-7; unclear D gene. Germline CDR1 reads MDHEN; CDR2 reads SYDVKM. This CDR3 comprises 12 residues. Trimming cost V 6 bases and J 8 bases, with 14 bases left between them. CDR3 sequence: CASRITSGKQYF. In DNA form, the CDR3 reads TGTGCCAGCAGGATTACGAGTGGTAAGCAGTACTTC.

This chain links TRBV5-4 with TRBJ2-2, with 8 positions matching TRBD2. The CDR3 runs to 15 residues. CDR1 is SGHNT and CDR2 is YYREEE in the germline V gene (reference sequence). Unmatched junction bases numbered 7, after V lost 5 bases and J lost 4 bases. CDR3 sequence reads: CASSLSGTGTGELFF. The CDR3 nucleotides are TGTGCCAGCAGTCTTAGCGGGACGGGCACCGGGGAGCTGTTTTTT.

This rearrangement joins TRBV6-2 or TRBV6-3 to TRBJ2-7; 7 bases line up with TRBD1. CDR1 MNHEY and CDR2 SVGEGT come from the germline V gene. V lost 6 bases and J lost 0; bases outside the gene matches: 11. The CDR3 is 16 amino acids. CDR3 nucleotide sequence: TGTGCCAGCAGCGACGTACCACAGGGGTCCTCCTACGAGCAGTACTTC. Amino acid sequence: CASSDVPQGSSYEQYF.

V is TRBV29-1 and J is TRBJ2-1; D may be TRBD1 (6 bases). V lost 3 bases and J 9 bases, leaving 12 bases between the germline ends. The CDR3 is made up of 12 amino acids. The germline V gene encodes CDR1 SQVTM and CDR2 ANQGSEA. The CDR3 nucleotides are TGCAGCGTTGAGAAACAGGGCACTGAGCAGTTCTTC. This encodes CSVEKQGTEQFF.

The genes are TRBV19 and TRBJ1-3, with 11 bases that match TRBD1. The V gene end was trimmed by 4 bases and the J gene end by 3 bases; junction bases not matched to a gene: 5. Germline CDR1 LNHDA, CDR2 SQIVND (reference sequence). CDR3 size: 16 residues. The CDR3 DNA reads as TGTGCCAGTAGTAAAAGGGACAGGGGGAATGGAAACACCATATATTTT. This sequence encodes CASSKRDRGNGNTIYF.

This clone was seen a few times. CDR3 sequence: CASSFFGQGDQPQHF. In nucleotides, the CDR3 is TGTGCCAGCAGTTTTTTTGGACAGGGAGATCAGCCCCAGCATTTT. The chain employs TRBV27 and TRBJ1-5, with 8 bases identical to TRBD1. CDR1 is MNHEY and CDR2 is SMNVEV in the germline V gene (reference sequence). V shed 3 bases and J 5 bases; nucleotides not matched to a gene: 6. CDR3 length: 15 amino acids.

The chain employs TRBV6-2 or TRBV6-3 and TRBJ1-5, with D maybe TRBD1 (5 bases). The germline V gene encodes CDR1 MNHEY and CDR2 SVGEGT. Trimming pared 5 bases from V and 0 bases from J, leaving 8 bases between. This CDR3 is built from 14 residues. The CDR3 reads CASSAGHSNQPQHF. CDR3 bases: TGTGCCAGCAGTGCCGGACATAGCAATCAGCCCCAGCATTTT.

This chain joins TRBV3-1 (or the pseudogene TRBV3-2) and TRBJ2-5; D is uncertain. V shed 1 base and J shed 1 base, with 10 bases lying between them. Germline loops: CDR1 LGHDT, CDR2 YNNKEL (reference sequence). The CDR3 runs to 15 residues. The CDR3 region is CASSQGALVQETQYF. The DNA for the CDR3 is TGTGCCAGCAGCCAAGGCGCGTTAGTCCAAGAGACCCAGTACTTC.

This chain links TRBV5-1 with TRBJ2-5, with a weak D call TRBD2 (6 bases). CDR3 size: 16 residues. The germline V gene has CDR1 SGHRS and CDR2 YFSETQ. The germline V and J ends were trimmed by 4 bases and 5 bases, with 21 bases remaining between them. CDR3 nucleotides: TGCGCCAGCAGCACCCCGAGAGGAGGGGTAGGCGAGACCCAGTACTTC. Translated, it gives CASSTPRGGVGETQYF.

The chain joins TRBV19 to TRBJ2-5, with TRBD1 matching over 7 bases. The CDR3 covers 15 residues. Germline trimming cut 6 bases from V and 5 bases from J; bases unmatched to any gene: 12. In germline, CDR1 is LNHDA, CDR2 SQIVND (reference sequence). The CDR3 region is CASRTTGTVLETQYF. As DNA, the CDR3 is TGTGCCAGTAGGACAACCGGGACAGTATTGGAGACCCAGTACTTC.

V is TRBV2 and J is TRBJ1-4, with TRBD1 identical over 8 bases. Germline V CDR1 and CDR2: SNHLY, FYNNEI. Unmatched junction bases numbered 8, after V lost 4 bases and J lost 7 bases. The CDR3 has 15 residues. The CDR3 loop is CASSGEQGVLEKLFF. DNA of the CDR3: TGTGCCAGCAGTGGCGAACAGGGGGTTCTTGAAAAACTGTTTTTT.

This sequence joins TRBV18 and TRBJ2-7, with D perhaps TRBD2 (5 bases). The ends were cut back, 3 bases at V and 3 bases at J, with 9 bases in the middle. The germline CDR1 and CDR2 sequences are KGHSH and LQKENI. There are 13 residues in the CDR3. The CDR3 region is CASSPGGFYEQYF. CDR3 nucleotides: TGTGCCAGCTCACCGGGCGGGTTCTACGAGCAGTACTTC.

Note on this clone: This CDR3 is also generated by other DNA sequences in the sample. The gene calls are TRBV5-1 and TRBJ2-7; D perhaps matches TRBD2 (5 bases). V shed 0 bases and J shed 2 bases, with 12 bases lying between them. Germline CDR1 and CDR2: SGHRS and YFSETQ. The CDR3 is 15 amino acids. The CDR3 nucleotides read TGCGCCAGCAGCTTGGTTGGAGGTGGGACCTACGAGCAGTACTTC. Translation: CASSLVGGGTYEQYF.

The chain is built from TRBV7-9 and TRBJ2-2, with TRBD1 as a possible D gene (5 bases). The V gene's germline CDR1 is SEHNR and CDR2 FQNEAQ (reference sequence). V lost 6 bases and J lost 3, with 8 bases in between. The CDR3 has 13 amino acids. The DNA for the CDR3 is TGTGCCAGCAGTTCACAGGACACCGGGGAGCTGTTTTTT. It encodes CASSSQDTGELFF. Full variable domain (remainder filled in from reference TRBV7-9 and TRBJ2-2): DTGVSQNPRHKITKRGQNVTFRCDPISEHNRLYWYRQTLGQGPEFLTYFQNEAQLEKSRLLSDRFSAERPKGSFSTLEIQRTEQGDSAMYLCASSSQDTGELFFGEGSRLTVL.

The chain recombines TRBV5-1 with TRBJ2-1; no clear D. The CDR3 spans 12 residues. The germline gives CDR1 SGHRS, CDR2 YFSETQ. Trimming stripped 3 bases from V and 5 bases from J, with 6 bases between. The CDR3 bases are TGCGCCAGCAGCTCTCCTCACAATGAGCAGTTCTTC. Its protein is CASSSPHNEQFF.

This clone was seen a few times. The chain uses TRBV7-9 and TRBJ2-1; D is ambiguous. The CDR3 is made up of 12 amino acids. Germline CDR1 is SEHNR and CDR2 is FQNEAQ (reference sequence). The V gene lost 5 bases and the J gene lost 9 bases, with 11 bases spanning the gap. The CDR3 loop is CASSPPGGEQFF. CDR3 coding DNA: TGTGCCAGCAGCCCCCCGGGTGGTGAGCAGTTCTTC.

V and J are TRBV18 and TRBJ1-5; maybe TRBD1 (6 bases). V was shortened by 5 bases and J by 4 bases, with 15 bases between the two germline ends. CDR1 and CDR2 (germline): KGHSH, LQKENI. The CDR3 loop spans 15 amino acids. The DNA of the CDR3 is TGTGCCAGCTCATTCTCAGGGGAGGGAAATCAGCCCCAGCATTTT. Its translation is CASSFSGEGNQPQHF.

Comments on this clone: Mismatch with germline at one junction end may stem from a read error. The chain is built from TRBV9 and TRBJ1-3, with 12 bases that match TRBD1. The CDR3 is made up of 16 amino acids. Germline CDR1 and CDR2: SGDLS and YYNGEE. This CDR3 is CASSVRDRGPGNTIYF. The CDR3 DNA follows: TGTGCCAGCAGCGTTCGGGACAGGGGGCCTGGGAACACCATATATTTT.

The CDR3 nucleotides read TGTGCCAGCAGTTTAAGTACAGGGGGCCTCTACGAGCAGTACTTC. It encodes CASSLSTGGLYEQYF. The rearrangement uses TRBV27 and TRBJ2-7, with 9 nucleotides matching TRBD1. With V trimmed by 2 bases and J by 3 bases, 5 bases remained unmatched. The CDR3 is 15 residues long. Germline CDR1 is MNHEY and CDR2 is SMNVEV (reference sequence).

CDR3: CASSLASGSGGYTF. Here the CDR3 DNA reads TGTGCCAGCAGCTTAGCTTCGGGGTCAGGTGGCTACACCTTC. This chain links TRBV7-2 with TRBJ1-2; D not resolved. The germline V gene has CDR1 SGHTA and CDR2 FQGNSA. V lost 0 bases and J lost 7, with 12 bases in between. This CDR3 is 14 amino acids long.

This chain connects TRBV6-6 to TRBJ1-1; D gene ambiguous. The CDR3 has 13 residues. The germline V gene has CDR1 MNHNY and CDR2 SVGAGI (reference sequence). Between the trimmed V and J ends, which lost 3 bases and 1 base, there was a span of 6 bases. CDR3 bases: TGTGCCAGCAGTTATAACAGGAACACTGAAGCTTTCTTT. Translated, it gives CASSYNRNTEAFF.

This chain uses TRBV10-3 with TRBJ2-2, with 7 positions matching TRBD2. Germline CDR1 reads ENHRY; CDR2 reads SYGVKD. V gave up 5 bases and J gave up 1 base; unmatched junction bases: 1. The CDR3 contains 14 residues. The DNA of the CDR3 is TGTGCCATCAGTACTAGCGAGAACACCGGGGAGCTGTTTTTT. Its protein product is CAISTSENTGELFF.

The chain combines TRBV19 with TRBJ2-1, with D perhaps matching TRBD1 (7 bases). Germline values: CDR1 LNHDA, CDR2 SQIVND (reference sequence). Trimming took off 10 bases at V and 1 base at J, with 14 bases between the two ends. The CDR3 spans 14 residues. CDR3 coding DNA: TGTGCCACCCGGGAGACAGGGTCCTACAATGAGCAGTTCTTC. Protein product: CATRETGSYNEQFF.

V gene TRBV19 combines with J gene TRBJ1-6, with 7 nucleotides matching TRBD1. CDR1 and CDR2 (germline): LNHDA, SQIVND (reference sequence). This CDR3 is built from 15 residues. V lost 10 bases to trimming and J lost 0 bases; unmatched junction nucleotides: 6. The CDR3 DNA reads TGTGCCACAAAGGGACAGCTCTCCTATAATTCACCCCTCCACTTT. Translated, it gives CATKGQLSYNSPLHF.

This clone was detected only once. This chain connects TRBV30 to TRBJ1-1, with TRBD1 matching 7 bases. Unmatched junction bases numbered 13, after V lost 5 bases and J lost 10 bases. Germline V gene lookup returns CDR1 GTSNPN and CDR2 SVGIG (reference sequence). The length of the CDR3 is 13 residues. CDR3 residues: CAWGKGTALRAFF. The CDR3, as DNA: TGTGCCTGGGGGAAGGGGACAGCCCTTAGAGCTTTCTTT.

The CDR3 DNA sequence: TGTGCCACCAGCACTCAATGGACAGGGGGCAGGCAGCCCCAGCATTTT. Protein: CATSTQWTGGRQPQHF. The chain links TRBV15 to TRBJ1-5; 11 bases are a match to TRBD1. CDR1 is LNHNV and CDR2 is YYDKDF in the germline V gene (reference sequence). The CDR3 spans 16 residues. V trimming: 4 bases; J trimming: 7 bases; junction bases outside the gene matches: 9.